This entry concerns a single TCR beta chain. The repertoire was sequenced with immunoSEQ multiplex PCR; TCRdb's copy has only in-frame clones and lacks some. The sample shows fewer than 95,000 clones, more than 75% of them seen only once. The germline V and J ends were trimmed by 6 bases and 5 bases, with 13 bases remaining between them. CDR1 is LNHDA and CDR2 is SQIVND in the germline V gene (reference sequence). The CDR3 consists of 13 residues. The data originate from a study of OX40 agonist ivuxolimab in advanced cancers. The chain uses TRBV19 and TRBJ1-1, with a tentative D call TRBD1 (5 bases). The sequencing used CD4+ or CD8+ T cells sorted from blood, collected in a trial of the OX40 agonist ivuxolimab. The clonotype originates from an adult with an advanced solid tumor such as melanoma, head and neck, liver or kidney cancer. CDR3 bases: TGTGCCAGTAGCCAACAGGTCAGGACTGAAGCTTTCTTT. As protein: CASSQQVRTEAFF.